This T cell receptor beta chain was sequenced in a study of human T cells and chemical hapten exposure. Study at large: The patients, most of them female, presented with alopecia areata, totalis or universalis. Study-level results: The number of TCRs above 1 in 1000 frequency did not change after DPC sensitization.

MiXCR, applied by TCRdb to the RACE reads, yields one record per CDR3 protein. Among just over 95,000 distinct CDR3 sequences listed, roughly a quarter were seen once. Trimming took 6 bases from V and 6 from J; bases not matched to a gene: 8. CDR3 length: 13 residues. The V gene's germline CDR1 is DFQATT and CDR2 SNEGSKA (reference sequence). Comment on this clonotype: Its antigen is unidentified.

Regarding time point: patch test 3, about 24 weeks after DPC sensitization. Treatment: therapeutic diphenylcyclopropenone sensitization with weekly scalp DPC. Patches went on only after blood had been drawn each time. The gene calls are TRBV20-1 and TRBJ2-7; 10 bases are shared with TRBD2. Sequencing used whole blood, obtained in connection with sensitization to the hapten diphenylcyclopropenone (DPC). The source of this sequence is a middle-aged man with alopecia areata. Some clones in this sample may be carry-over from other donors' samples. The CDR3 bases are TGCAGTGCCACCGGGACTAGCGTTTCCGAGCAGTACTTC. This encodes CSATGTSVSEQYF.